This T cell receptor beta chain was identified in a study of blood T cells in healthy people across ages (dated by TCRdb to the mid-2010s). Study-level background: Template switching captured roughly one uniquely barcoded TCR beta cDNA molecule per two T cells in model experiments. Age-related changes in TCR beta repertoire diversity were measured in the study by deep sequencing normalized with unique cDNA molecular identifiers. Using the same blood draw, the study looked at two additional independent replicas of 1 million unique cDNA reads for two donors, one aged 18 to 29 and the other aged 80 or older. The donors were split into four age groups: young (average about 16 years), middle-aged (nearly 40), aged (roughly 68) and long-lived (about 82). On the study overall, not on this receptor specifically: Because profiling used bulk unsorted PBMCs, naive and antigen-experienced compartments could not be compared conclusively. Estimates of total diversity based on one million sequenced T cells were regarded as lower bounds and as underestimates. Observed TCR beta diversity per million T cells fell roughly linearly with age, and a significant reduction was already apparent by age approximately 40. There was a strong correlation between observed TCR beta diversity and the percentage of naive T cells measured by flow cytometry. The long-lived group showed more naive CD4+ T cells, fewer expanded clones and increased TCR diversity than the aged group, suggesting age selection. Because the CMV infection status of the donors was unknown, age-related changes in expanded clonotypes may potentially have been confounded.

Library generation was performed with 5' RACE. TCRdb lists the instrument as Illumina HiSeq 2500. A second PCR of 7 to 11 cycles was run with a J-beta primer mix and a sample-barcoded 5' primer. A unique molecular identifier was introduced onto each TCR beta cDNA molecule by a template-switch 5' adaptor carrying 12 random nucleotides. Each sample yielded at least 2.5 million CDR3-containing paired-end reads. All of the RNA was converted into first-strand cDNA using the Mint cDNA synthesis kit, with a TRBC-specific oligonucleotide serving as the primer. Following uracil-DNA glycosylase treatment, all cDNA underwent a first 18-cycle PCR with the universal primers M1SS and BC2_uni_R. Turning to the authors' computational methods: For normalization, 1 million high-quality reads, each with a distinct molecular identifier, were randomly selected from each sample. Instead of being binned into consensus sequences, reads that shared molecular identifiers were thrown out. MiTCR, run with a Q25 quality threshold and the strictest error-elimination algorithm, handled CDR3 identification, clonotype clustering and error correction. A nonparametric unseen species model with Euler transformation was used to estimate lower-bound total TCR beta diversity. TCRdb reanalyzed the raw reads on its own, using fastp at Q25 for trimming and MiXCR for clone calling, and kept in-frame beta chains. CDR3 protein sequences are deduplicated, and each keeps its most common genes and DNA. Here the V and J calls rest on TCRdb's processing, not on the authors' analysis. A total of roughly 800,000 distinct CDR3 sequences appear in this sample, just under 25% of them only once. The biggest ten clones account for 8% to 10% of the sample.

The roughly 39 donors, aged roughly 6 to 95 years, were systemically healthy Caucasian individuals from Russia. Approximately 11 milliliters of peripheral blood were drawn from each donor into EDTA-treated Vacutainer tubes. Ficoll-Paque density-gradient centrifugation was used to isolate PBMCs, with at least 6 million per sample. Trizol reagent was used to extract total RNA from the PBMCs, yielding at least 5 micrograms per sample. For every donor, an aliquot of PBMCs went through flow cytometry to measure the percentages of naive CD45RAhigh/CD27high T cells. CDR1 and CDR2 are read off the germline V gene (reference sequence) as MNHEY and SMNVEV. V is pruned by 2 bases and J by 9 bases, leaving 7 bases of the junction without a gene match. Taken from cysteine to phenylalanine, the CDR3 has 15 residues. The retained sequence is limited to the CDR3, 45 bases, with the frame set at the first base. Points on this clonotype: Its recognized antigen is unknown. No per-base quality is available; no much larger clone lies one base away.

These data were likewise used in another study, on T cells of mothers and their children. Reported in the second study: Nine systemically healthy Caucasian individuals, comprising three mothers and their six children, were included as donors. cDNA synthesis consumed the entire amount of extracted RNA, loaded at about 1.5 ug RNA in each 15 ul reaction. In the second PCR, sample barcodes and 2-4 random nucleotides were introduced via the M1S primer. Each mother yielded over 9.5 million TCR beta CDR3 reads and each child 3 million to 3.5 million reads. Thymic selection similarly shapes TCR recombination output in related and unrelated pairs, with minor effect from inherited differences. Normalized repertoire overlap was always found to be slightly, but never significantly, higher in related mother-child pairs than in unrelated mother-child pairs. No persistent microchimeric T cell clones were found, with a detection sensitivity of 85 to 100 clones per million clonotypes. The study used deep NGS to compare TCR beta repertoires of mothers and children, seeking features distinguishing related mother-child pairs from unrelated individuals. The mean age was roughly 40 +/- 4 years for the mothers and roughly 11 +/- 4 years for the children. After adapters were ligated using NEBNext reagents, the libraries underwent 100+100 nt paired-end sequencing on an Illumina HiSeq 2000. To avoid cross-contamination, the mother libraries and the child libraries were prepared a month apart and sequenced in separate runs. Each donor had between about 450,000 and 2,100,000 distinct TCR beta clonotypes identified. Naive TCR beta clonotypes were estimated from low-frequency clonotypes matched to each donor's FACS-determined naive share, without sorting.

This sequence originates from a boy aged 5-17 years in good health. Sequenced material: blood. In this chain, TRBV27 is recombined with TRBJ1-6, and TRBD1 aligns with 7 junction nucleotides. The nucleotides read TGTGCCAGCAGTTTAGGGACAGAGGTGGCTTCACCCCTCCACTTT. It specifies CASSLGTEVASPLHF.